The rows below give T cell receptor beta chains drawn from one sample of a study of T cells in Graves' hyperthyroidism and ophthalmopathy. TCRdb itself ran the multiplex PCR reads through MiXCR, one entry per CDR3 protein. The sample records 560,000 or so distinct CDR3 sequences, 20% being singletons. The sequenced material came from blood. These receptors all come from a man between 40 and 49 years old with Graves' ophthalmopathy. The CDR3 runs from the conserved cysteine through the conserved F or W. The D gene is left open where the match is weak. Clone size appears in some rows only: once, few, many, or a class for an expanded clone.

v_call	j_call	d_call	clone_size	cdr3_nt	cdr3_aa
TRBV20-1	TRBJ2-7	TRBD2	many	TGCAGTGCCCTTAGTACTAGCGGCCCGCAGTACGAGCAGTACTTC	CSALSTSGPQYEQYF
TRBV4-1	TRBJ2-1	-	-	TGCGCCAGCAGCCAAGTCAGGGGGGGCCGCTGGGATGAGCAGTTCTTC	CASSQVRGGRWDEQFF
TRBV20-1	TRBJ1-4	-	many	TGCAGTGCTAGGAGAGGGACGTATGAAAAACTGTTTTTT	CSARRGTYEKLFF
TRBV27	TRBJ2-3	-	many	TGTGCCAGCAGTGGTATCGAGTATACGCAGTATTTT	CASSGIEYTQYF
TRBV10-3	TRBJ2-5	-	-	TGTGCCATCAGTGAGGTTGGAGAGACCCAGTACTTC	CAISEVGETQYF
TRBV29-1	TRBJ2-1	-	-	TGCAGCGTTGAGATCCTCTTGAGCTCCTACAATGAGCAGTTCTTC	CSVEILLSSYNEQFF
TRBV18	TRBJ2-7	-	many	TGTGCCAGCTCACTGGGCCCTAGCTCCTACGAGCAGTACTTC	CASSLGPSSYEQYF
TRBV15	TRBJ2-1	TRBD1	-	TGTGCCACAGACGACAGGGACGGTGGAGGAACTTTCTCCTACAATGAGCAGTTCTTC	CATDDRDGGGTFSYNEQFF
TRBV29-1	TRBJ2-2	-	few	TGCAGCTTCAGGGTAGCCGGGGAGCTGTTTTTT	CSFRVAGELFF
TRBV2	TRBJ1-1	TRBD1	many	TGTGCCAGCAGTGAAATAGGACAGGGGGTTGGCACTGAAGCTTTCTTT	CASSEIGQGVGTEAFF
TRBV2	TRBJ1-5	-	few	TGTGCCAGCAGCCCAAAAGGGGGTCAGCCCCAGCATTTT	CASSPKGGQPQHF
TRBV11-2	TRBJ2-5	-	-	TGTGCCAGCAGCTTAGTCCAGCGACAGACCCAGTACTTC	CASSLVQRQTQYF
TRBV7-2	TRBJ2-5	TRBD1	once	TGTGCCAGCAGCCTCAGTGGGACAGGGCAAGAGACCCAGTACTTC	CASSLSGTGQETQYF